This entry lists 27 T cell receptor beta chains sequenced from one sample in a study of human T cells and chemical hapten exposure (dated by TCRdb to the early 2020s). To prepare the library, RACE was applied. Sequencing instrument: NextSeq 500. Using fastp trimming at Q25 and MiXCR clonotype assembly, TCRdb reanalyzed the public sequencing data and kept in-frame beta chains. Each CDR3 protein appears once, grouped with its most common genes and DNA. Across this sample there are about 65,000 distinct CDR3 sequences, with roughly 6.1% seen only once. The ten biggest clones cover around 3.4% of the sample. What this sample's time point label stands for: healthy volunteer bleed at 6 weeks. Unfractionated whole blood was collected in Tempus Blood RNA tubes, and total RNA was extracted from that blood. Sequencing was performed on whole blood. These receptors were collected from a female donor in good health. Some clones in this sample may be carry-over from other donors' samples.

This clonotype was observed a few times. The CDR3 sequence is CASSLWDRAYEQYF. In DNA, the CDR3 is TGTGCCAGCAGCCTGTGGGACAGGGCCTACGAGCAGTACTTC. The chain is built from TRBV3-1 and TRBJ2-7; 9 nucleotides line up with TRBD1. The germline gives CDR1 LGHDT, CDR2 YNNKEL (reference sequence). CDR3 length: 14 residues. V lost 4 bases to trimming and J lost 2 bases; unmatched junction nucleotides: 3.

This clonotype was seen many times. The CDR3: CASGYLRQGTLAGYTF. For the CDR3, the DNA is TGTGCCAGCGGATACCTTCGCCAGGGGACGCTGGCTGGCTACACCTTC. The chain employs TRBV7-2 and TRBJ1-2, with D perhaps matching TRBD1 (6 bases). This CDR3 region has 16 residues. Trimming shortened V by 8 bases and J by 7 bases, and 26 bases separated the two germline ends. The germline V gene encodes CDR1 SGHTA and CDR2 FQGNSA.

The rearrangement uses TRBV20-1 and TRBJ1-3; D unresolved. V gave up 0 bases and J gave up 0 bases, with 9 bases separating them. Germline values: CDR1 DFQATT, CDR2 SNEGSKA (reference sequence). The CDR3 totals 15 residues. The CDR3 bases are TGCAGTGCTAGAGATCTGGGCAGCTCTGGAAACACCATATATTTT. Its translation is CSARDLGSSGNTIYF.

This clonotype occurred a few times. V and J are TRBV6-2 or TRBV6-3 and TRBJ2-1, with TRBD1 identical over 7 bases. The CDR3 has 15 amino acids. V lost 6 bases and J lost 12; bases outside the gene matches: 17. The germline gives CDR1 MNHEY, CDR2 SVGEGT. The DNA of the CDR3 is TGTGCCAGCAGCAGGACTCCCGACAGGGAGCTTGGGCAGTTCTTC. It encodes CASSRTPDRELGQFF.

There are a few counts of this clonotype. The rearrangement joins TRBV29-1 to TRBJ2-3, with 7 bases aligning to TRBD2. The CDR3 loop spans 15 amino acids. From germline, CDR1 is SQVTM and CDR2 ANQGSEA. V shed 7 bases and J 5 bases; nucleotides not matched to a gene: 15. The CDR3, as DNA: TGCAGCGCGGGGGGTGGGGGGAACACCGGAGATACGCAGTATTTT. Translated: CSAGGGGNTGDTQYF.

V gene TRBV5-1 combines with J gene TRBJ1-1; maybe TRBD1 (5 bases). Germline V gives CDR1 SGHRS, CDR2 YFSETQ. The V gene lost 0 bases and the J gene lost 6 bases, with 9 bases spanning the gap. This CDR3 spans 13 amino acids. The CDR3 DNA follows: TGCGCCAGCAGCTTGGAGGGGAGGGCTGAAGCTTTCTTT. This encodes CASSLEGRAEAFF.

This chain links TRBV6-5 with TRBJ2-6; D possibly matches TRBD1 or TRBD2 (5 bases each). Germline V gene data show CDR1 as MNHEY and CDR2 as SVGAGI. The CDR3 runs to 15 residues. Between the trimmed V and J ends, which lost 2 bases and 3 bases, there was a span of 8 bases. The CDR3 nucleotides read TGTGCCAGCAGTTACCAGGGAGATGGGGCCAACGTCCTGACTTTC. Its protein is CASSYQGDGANVLTF.

This clonotype was counted at least ten times. The chain carries TRBV27 and TRBJ2-3, with 9 bases that match TRBD2. CDR1 MNHEY and CDR2 SMNVEV come from the germline V gene (reference sequence). This CDR3 has 16 amino acids. Trimming removed 4 bases from V and 0 bases from J; junction bases left unmatched: 5. CDR3 in amino acids: CASSSTGTSSTDTQYF. The DNA of the CDR3 is TGTGCCAGCAGTTCTACCGGGACTAGCAGCACAGATACGCAGTATTTT.

This clonotype was counted at least ten times. The chain has TRBV5-1 and TRBJ2-7; 8 nucleotides line up with TRBD1. V shed 1 base, J shed 2 bases, and the junction held 8 bases outside the gene matches. This CDR3 is 16 amino acids long. Per the germline V gene, CDR1 is SGHRS and CDR2 is YFSETQ. Here the CDR3 reads CASSLSPTGGTYEQYF. CDR3 DNA: TGCGCCAGCAGCTTGTCCCCAACAGGGGGTACCTACGAGCAGTACTTC.

The chain combines TRBV7-2 with TRBJ1-1; 7 positions agree with TRBD1. Germline lookup yields CDR1 SGHTA and CDR2 FQGNSA. The CDR3 consists of 14 residues. After removal of 5 bases from V and 1 base from J, the junction contained 4 bases not matched to a gene. The CDR3, as DNA: TGTGCCAGCAGCGCAGGACAGGCGAACACTGAAGCTTTCTTT. Translated, it gives CASSAGQANTEAFF. The full variable domain, with the rest looked up from reference TRBV7-2 and TRBJ1-1, is GAGVSQSPSNKVTEKGKDVELRCDPISGHTALYWYRQSLGQGLEFLIYFQGNSAPDKSGLPSDRFSAERTGGSVSTLTIQRTQQEDSAVYLCASSAGQANTEAFFGQGTRLTVV.

The table lists this clonotype with a few counts. The chain recombines TRBV27 with TRBJ2-3; D remains unclear. This CDR3 has 15 amino acids. Germline values: CDR1 MNHEY, CDR2 SMNVEV (reference sequence). V shed 0 bases and J shed 1 base, with 8 bases lying between them. The CDR3 DNA is TGTGCCAGCAGTTTATCCGTTACCGGCACAGATACGCAGTATTTT. Its translation: CASSLSVTGTDTQYF.

This clonotype came up a few times. This sequence joins TRBV20-1 and TRBJ2-3, with 11 positions matching TRBD2. The CDR3 runs to 15 residues. Per the germline V gene, CDR1 is DFQATT and CDR2 is SNEGSKA (reference sequence). V lost 5 bases, J lost 3 bases, and 7 bases stayed unmatched. In nucleotides, the CDR3 is TGCAGTGCTCCCCCGGCTAGCGGGAGGACAGATACGCAGTATTTT. As protein: CSAPPASGRTDTQYF.

CDR3 in amino acids: CASIEQGANTGELFF. The CDR3 DNA reads TGTGCCAGCATCGAACAGGGGGCCAACACCGGGGAGCTGTTTTTT. The chain uses TRBV2 and TRBJ2-2; 9 positions match TRBD1. V was pared by 7 bases and J by 2 bases, with 5 bases of the junction left unmatched. Germline-derived CDR1 and CDR2 are SNHLY and FYNNEI. There are 15 residues in the CDR3.

This clonotype was seen a handful of times. The V gene is TRBV12-5, the J gene TRBJ2-1, with D perhaps given as TRBD1 or TRBD2 (6 bases each). Germline values: CDR1 LGHNT, CDR2 FRNRAP. With 11 bases removed from V and 8 bases from J, the gap between germline ends came to 25 bases. The CDR3 has 15 amino acids. The CDR3 spells CACVAKGEVMDEQFF. DNA of the CDR3: TGTGCTTGCGTAGCGAAGGGGGAGGTTATGGATGAGCAGTTCTTC.

Concerning this clonotype itself: A clone one base away is much larger, so this may be a read error. J is TRBJ1-3 and V is TRBV6-6; D is uncertain. The V gene's germline CDR1 is MNHNY and CDR2 SVGAGI (reference sequence). This CDR3 has 17 residues. CDR3 residues: CASRYSSGVSSGNTIYF. The CDR3 DNA is TGTGCCAGCCGTTACTCGAGTGGCGTCAGCTCTGGAAACACCATATATTTT.

In its sample, this clonotype was seen many times. This rearrangement joins TRBV5-4 to TRBJ1-3; 8 nucleotides match TRBD1. CDR3 length: 15 residues. With V trimmed by 0 bases and J by 8 bases, 7 bases remained unmatched. Per the germline V gene, CDR1 is SGHNT and CDR2 is YYREEE (reference sequence). This CDR3 is CASSLAGQGAHTIYF. CDR3 DNA: TGTGCCAGCAGCTTGGCGGGGCAGGGGGCTCACACCATATATTTT.

This clonotype has ten or more counts. The V and J genes are TRBV20-1 and TRBJ1-5; no reliable D call. V lost 1 base and J 0 bases, leaving 7 bases between the germline ends. The CDR3 runs to 14 residues. The germline CDR1 and CDR2 sequences are DFQATT and SNEGSKA (reference sequence). In DNA form, the CDR3 reads TGCAGTGCTAGAGTGGGCAGTAGCAATCAGCCCCAGCATTTT. Protein: CSARVGSSNQPQHF.

This clonotype came up many times. This sequence joins TRBV15 and TRBJ2-5; 8 nucleotides align to TRBD1. Germline CDR1 LNHNV, CDR2 YYDKDF (reference sequence). J gave up 3 bases and V 4 bases, and 7 bases lay outside the gene matches. This CDR3 region has 15 residues. This chain's CDR3 is CATSTHRTGKETQYF. In DNA form, the CDR3 reads TGTGCCACCAGCACCCACCGGACAGGGAAAGAGACCCAGTACTTC.

This clonotype was counted once. Possible read error: a much larger clone is one base away. The conserved phenylalanine or tryptophan is not found at the CDR3 terminus, so this likely reflects a read error. This chain uses TRBV7-2 with TRBJ2-7; 9 bases are shared with TRBD2. The V and J ends lost 4 bases and 4 bases, in that order; junction bases with no gene match: 5. CDR1 and CDR2 from the germline V gene are SGHTA and FQGNSA. CDR3 length: 14 amino acids. The DNA for the CDR3 is TGTGCCAGCAGCTCTAGCGGGAAGGGATACGAGCAGTACCTC. Encoded protein: CASSSSGKGYEQYL.

This clonotype has a count of ten or more. V and J are TRBV6-4 and TRBJ2-2; tentatively, D is TRBD1 (5 bases). CDR3 length equals 14 residues. Per germline, CDR1 MRHNA and CDR2 SNTAGT. Trimming shortened V by 0 bases and J by 5 bases, and 7 bases separated the two germline ends. CDR3 in amino acids: CASSDSTATGELFF. The CDR3 DNA reads TGTGCCAGCAGTGACTCGACAGCGACCGGGGAGCTGTTTTTT.

About this clonotype itself: A much larger clonotype is one base distant, so this may be a read error. This chain connects TRBV19 to TRBJ2-7, with D possibly TRBD1 on 5 matching bases. Trimming removed 6 bases from V and 4 bases from J, with 16 bases in between. The CDR3 is made up of 14 amino acids. Germline V gives CDR1 LNHDA, CDR2 SQIVND (reference sequence). This CDR3 reads CASSPTEVGYEQYF. CDR3 sequence (DNA): TGTGCCAGTAGCCCGACAGAAGTGGGATACGAGCAGTACTTC.

In this sample, this clonotype turned up a few times. The chain uses TRBV7-2 and TRBJ1-2; the match to TRBD1 covers 12 bases. J lost 6 bases, V lost 6 bases, and 8 bases had no gene match. The CDR3 loop spans 15 amino acids. Germline V gene lookup returns CDR1 SGHTA and CDR2 FQGNSA. The CDR3: CASSSSGTGGDGYTF. The CDR3 DNA reads as TGTGCCAGCAGTTCCTCCGGGACAGGGGGCGATGGCTACACCTTC.

This clonotype was seen many times. The rearrangement joins TRBV4-3 to TRBJ2-7, with 8 nucleotides matching TRBD2. The CDR3 has 15 residues. V dropped 0 bases and J dropped 2; count of bases not matched to a gene: 3. CDR1 and CDR2 (germline): LGHNA, YSLEER. The DNA of the CDR3 is TGCGCCAGCAGCCAAGATCGGGGGGGCACCTACGAGCAGTACTTC. Protein: CASSQDRGGTYEQYF.

This clonotype was counted at least ten times. This chain links TRBV27 with TRBJ2-4; D gene unclear. Germline CDR1 MNHEY, CDR2 SMNVEV (reference sequence). Trimming cost V 6 bases and J 2 bases, with 14 bases left between them. This CDR3 contains 15 residues. The CDR3 protein is CASSPPSKSKNIQYF. CDR3 DNA: TGTGCCAGCAGCCCCCCGAGCAAGTCCAAAAACATTCAGTACTTC.

This clonotype was detected a few times. The chain uses TRBV5-1 and TRBJ2-3; D tentatively reads TRBD1 or TRBD2 (5 bases each). Germline CDR1 SGHRS, CDR2 YFSETQ. This CDR3 is built from 14 residues. Trimming shortened V by 0 bases and J by 4 bases, and 9 bases separated the two germline ends. CDR3 sequence (DNA): TGCGCCAGCAGCTTGGGACCGGGACCAGATACGCAGTATTTT. This gives the protein CASSLGPGPDTQYF.

This clonotype was picked up many times. The chain has TRBV29-1 and TRBJ1-4; D possibly corresponds to TRBD1 (6 bases). The CDR3 has 12 residues. Trimming left V 3 bases short and J 7 bases short, with 9 bases between. Germline V gene data show CDR1 as SQVTM and CDR2 as ANQGSEA. The CDR3 here is CSVDGGGEKLFF. Written as DNA, the CDR3 is TGCAGCGTTGACGGGGGCGGTGAAAAACTGTTTTTT.

This clonotype came up a few times. In DNA, the CDR3 is TGTGCCAGCAGCAAGTACAGGGGTGGTAAGGAGACCCAGTACTTC. Amino acid sequence: CASSKYRGGKETQYF. The genes are TRBV6-5 and TRBJ2-5; TRBD1 matches at 7 bases. The CDR3 sequence is 15 residues long. J lost 5 bases, V lost 6 bases, and 12 bases had no gene match. Germline loops: CDR1 MNHEY, CDR2 SVGAGI.